This record covers a single T cell receptor (beta chain). Antigen unknown. Germline loops: CDR1 SEHNR, CDR2 FQNEAQ (reference sequence). CDR3 length: 15 residues. V lost 4 bases, J lost 4 bases, and 16 bases lay in between. Each CDR3 protein is one row after TCRdb ran MiXCR on the reads. The sample shows approximately 910,000 distinct CDR3 sequences, 30% to 40% of them seen only once. This sample stems from a study of T cell repertoires in cytomegalovirus infection. Study-level information: As its CMV epitopes, the study selected recently identified HLA-C-restricted and well-studied HLA-B-restricted targets.

Study conclusions and caveats: In two of eight donors, the top clonotype was HLA-C-restricted CMV-specific.

This sequence joins TRBV7-9 and TRBJ1-1; D is undetermined. Here the sequenced sample was cultured CD8+ T cells from PBMCs, taken from culture after CMV antigen stimulation. The receptor comes from a human donor in good health (CMV status not recorded). Some clones in this sample may be carry-over from other donors' samples. The CDR3 DNA is TGTGCCAGCAGCTCTAGGAGCCGGGGTTCCACTGAAGCTTTCTTT. Amino acid sequence: CASSSRSRGSTEAFF.